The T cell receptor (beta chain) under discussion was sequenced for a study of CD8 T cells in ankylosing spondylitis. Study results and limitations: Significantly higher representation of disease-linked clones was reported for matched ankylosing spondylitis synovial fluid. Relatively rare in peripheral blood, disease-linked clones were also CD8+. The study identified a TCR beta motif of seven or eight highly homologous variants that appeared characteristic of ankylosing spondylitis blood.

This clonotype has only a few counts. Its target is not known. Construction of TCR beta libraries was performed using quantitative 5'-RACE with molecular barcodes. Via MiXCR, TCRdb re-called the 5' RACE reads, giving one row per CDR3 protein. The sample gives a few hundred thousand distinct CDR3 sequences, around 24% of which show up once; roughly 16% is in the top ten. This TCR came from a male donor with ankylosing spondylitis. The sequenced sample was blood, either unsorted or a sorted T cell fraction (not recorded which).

The CDR3 DNA reads as TGCGCCAGCAGCTTGGCATTTGGTGGGGACAGGGCCTACGAGCAGTACTTC. Translated: CASSLAFGGDRAYEQYF. The chain combines TRBV5-1 with TRBJ2-7; 9 bases are shared with TRBD1. Unmatched junction bases numbered 9, after V lost 0 bases and J lost 2 bases. This CDR3 is 17 amino acids long. Germline loops: CDR1 SGHRS, CDR2 YFSETQ.